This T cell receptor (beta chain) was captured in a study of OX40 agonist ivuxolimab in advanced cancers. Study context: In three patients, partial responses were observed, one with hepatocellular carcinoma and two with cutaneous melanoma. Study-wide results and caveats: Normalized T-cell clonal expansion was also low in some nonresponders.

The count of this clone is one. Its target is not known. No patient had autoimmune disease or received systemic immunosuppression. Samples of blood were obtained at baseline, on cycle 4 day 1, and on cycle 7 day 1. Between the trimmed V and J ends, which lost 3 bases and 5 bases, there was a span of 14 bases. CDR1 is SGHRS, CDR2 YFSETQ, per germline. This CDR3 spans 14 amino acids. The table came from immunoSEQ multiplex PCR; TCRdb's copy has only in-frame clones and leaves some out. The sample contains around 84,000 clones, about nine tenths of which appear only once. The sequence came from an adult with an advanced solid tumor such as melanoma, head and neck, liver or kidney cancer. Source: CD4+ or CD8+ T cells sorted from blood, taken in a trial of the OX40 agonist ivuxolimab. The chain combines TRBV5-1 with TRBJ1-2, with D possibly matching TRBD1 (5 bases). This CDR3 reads CASSSTGPGYGYTF. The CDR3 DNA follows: TGCGCCAGCAGCTCGACGGGGCCAGGGTATGGCTACACCTTC.